These T cell receptor beta chains were read from a single sample in a study of post-analysis software for immune sequencing data. One entry per CDR3 protein, called by TCRdb with MiXCR from the PCR reads. The table has about 500,000 distinct CDR3 sequences, roughly 45% seen once. The specimen sequenced was blood. The receptors come from a girl under 18 with multiple sclerosis. The CDR3 runs from the conserved cysteine through the conserved F or W. A D gene is named only where the DNA matches it firmly. Only some rows state a clone size, as once, few, many or a class for expanded clones.

j_call d_call v_call clone_size cdr3_length cdr3_aa cdr3_nt
TRBJ2-3 TRBD1 TRBV27 . 16 CASSRWTGASTDTQYF TGTGCCAGCAGTCGATGGACAGGGGCTAGCACAGATACGCAGTATTTT
TRBJ2-1 . TRBV20-1 few 14 CSGSGTNYHNEQFF TGCAGTGGCTCCGGGACCAACTATCACAATGAGCAGTTCTTC
TRBJ2-7 TRBD2 TRBV4-1 few 15 CASSPTSGVLYEQYF TGCGCCAGCAGCCCAACTAGCGGGGTACTCTACGAGCAGTACTTC
TRBJ2-5 TRBD1 TRBV29-1 few 13 CSVLGQGRETQYF TGCAGCGTCCTCGGACAGGGACGAGAGACCCAGTACTTC
TRBJ2-3 TRBD2 TRBV6-4 . 15 CASRPLAGGPDTQYF TGTGCCAGCAGGCCTCTAGCGGGAGGCCCAGATACGCAGTATTTT
TRBJ1-2 . TRBV7-3 . 12 CASSLMGTGYTF TGTGCCAGCAGCTTAATGGGAACTGGCTACACCTTC
TRBJ1-5 . TRBV2 . 12 CASSRGTQPQHF TGTGCCAGCAGTCGGGGCACTCAGCCCCAGCATTTT
TRBJ2-1 TRBD2 TRBV3-1 few 20 CASSPQSGPLPGLDYNEQFF TGTGCCAGCAGCCCTCAGTCGGGTCCTTTACCGGGACTAGACTACAATGAGCAGTTCTTC
TRBJ1-1 . TRBV9 . 14 CASSVASLNTEAFF TGTGCCAGCAGCGTAGCCAGCCTGAACACTGAAGCTTTCTTT
TRBJ1-2 . TRBV6-1 . 13 CARRAGGDYGYTF TGTGCCAGGAGGGCGGGGGGGGACTATGGCTACACCTTC
TRBJ2-7 TRBD2 TRBV5-5 . 16 CASSPPLSGSSDEQYF TGTGCCAGCAGCCCACCCCTGAGCGGGAGCTCCGACGAGCAGTACTTC
TRBJ2-5 . TRBV9 . 14 CASSVVGQKETQYF TGTGCCAGCAGCGTAGTGGGACAAAAAGAGACCCAGTACTTC
TRBJ2-1 . TRBV7-2 . 15 CASSLDPLGGNEQFF TGTGCCAGCAGCTTAGATCCACTAGGTGGCAATGAGCAGTTCTTC
TRBJ2-5 . TRBV9 few 14 CASSAGIGINEQYF TGTGCCAGCAGCGCAGGTATTGGGATAAATGAGCAGTACTTC
TRBJ2-3 . TRBV10-3 . 12 CAISQGGNTQYF TGTGCCATCAGTCAGGGAGGAAATACGCAGTATTTT
TRBJ1-1 TRBD1 TRBV29-1 . 16 CSVEVGTGGSGTEAFF TGCAGCGTTGAAGTCGGGACAGGGGGCAGTGGCACTGAAGCTTTCTTT
TRBJ2-3 . TRBV2 few 12 CASRPHGDTQYF TGTGCCAGCAGACCCCATGGAGATACGCAGTATTTT
TRBJ2-7 . TRBV7-9 few 13 CASSFDATYEQYF TGTGCCAGCAGCTTCGACGCTACCTACGAGCAGTACTTC